Presented here are 21 T cell receptor beta chains from one specimen sequenced in a study of T cell repertoires and Cas9 in healthy adults. Libraries were prepared by immunoSEQ multiplex PCR; TCRdb keeps only in-frame clonotypes and omits some of them. This sample carries approximately 14,000 clones, about nine tenths of them seen once, and the ten largest clones take around 2%. Sequenced material: Tregs (CD4+, CD25+, CD127-, CD137-, CD154-) from PBMCs; culture status not recorded. These receptors came from a human donor in good health.

V gene TRBV6-6 combines with J gene TRBJ1-1; TRBD1 matches 8 bases. CDR1 and CDR2 (germline): MNHNY, SVGAGI (reference sequence). V shed 5 bases and J 11 bases; nucleotides not matched to a gene: 10. The CDR3 contains 13 residues. The CDR3 DNA reads as TGTGCCAGCAGTACGTACGACAGGGGTGAGGCTTTCTTT. Its protein is CASSTYDRGEAFF.

The chain uses TRBV19 and TRBJ1-1; D gene unclear. CDR3 size: 11 residues. V lost 5 bases and J lost 7, with 8 bases in between. Germline CDR1 and CDR2: LNHDA and SQIVND (reference sequence). DNA of the CDR3: TGTGCCAGTAGTGGGCACCATGAAGCTTTCTTT. Its protein is CASSGHHEAFF. The full variable domain, in which reference TRBV19 and TRBJ1-1 provide the parts outside the CDR3, is DGGITQSPKYLFRKEGQNVTLSCEQNLNHDAMYWYRQDPGQGLRLIYYSQIVNDFQKGDIAEGYSVSREKKESFPLTVTSAQKNPTAFYLCASSGHHEAFFGQGTRLTVV.

This rearrangement joins TRBV7-9 to TRBJ1-2; D is possibly TRBD1 (6 bases). This CDR3 contains 15 residues. Trimming pared 1 base from V and 3 bases from J, leaving 12 bases between. Germline loops: CDR1 SEHNR, CDR2 FQNEAQ (reference sequence). The CDR3 bases are TGTGCCAGCAGCTTAGGGAACAGGGCTTACTATGGCTACACCTTC. Encoded protein: CASSLGNRAYYGYTF.

This chain links TRBV28 with TRBJ1-6, with D unclear. The V end lost 6 bases, the J end lost 3 bases, and 9 bases lay between the germline ends. The CDR3 covers 14 residues. Germline loops: CDR1 MDHEN, CDR2 SYDVKM. CDR3 DNA: TGTGCCAGCAGCTTAGGATACTATAATTCACCCCTCCACTTT. Translated, it gives CASSLGYYNSPLHF.

Written as DNA, the CDR3 is TGTGCCAGCAGCTTAGACGGATCCTACGAGCAGTACTTC. Amino acids: CASSLDGSYEQYF. The rearrangement uses TRBV13 and TRBJ2-7; no firm D call. This CDR3 comprises 13 residues. V lost 1 base, J lost 1 base, and 5 bases lay in between. CDR1 PRHDT and CDR2 FYEKMQ come from the germline V gene (reference sequence).

The chain recombines TRBV28 with TRBJ1-1; TRBD1 might be the D (5 bases). The CDR3 loop spans 16 amino acids. The V and J ends lost 2 bases and 0 bases respectively, with 13 bases between them. Germline V gene sequence: CDR1 MDHEN, CDR2 SYDVKM. The CDR3 region is CASSLMLGVLNTEAFF. Written as DNA, the CDR3 is TGTGCCAGCAGTTTAATGTTGGGGGTACTGAACACTGAAGCTTTCTTT.

The V call is TRBV6-5, the J call TRBJ1-6; the match to TRBD1 covers 9 bases. CDR3 size: 14 residues. J was trimmed by 7 bases and V by 6 bases; bases with no gene match: 4. CDR1 is MNHEY, CDR2 SVGAGI, per germline. The DNA of the CDR3 is TGTGCCAGCAGGAACAGGGGGCACAATTCACCCCTCCACTTT. This sequence encodes CASRNRGHNSPLHF.

The V and J genes are TRBV5-1 and TRBJ1-2, with 7 bases matching TRBD1. Per germline, CDR1 SGHRS and CDR2 YFSETQ. V was clipped by 4 bases and J by 5 bases; unmatched bases: 2. The CDR3 loop spans 12 amino acids. In DNA, the CDR3 is TGCGCCAGCAGCCCGGACAGGTATGGCTACACCTTC. Its translation is CASSPDRYGYTF. The full variable domain, with the rest looked up from reference TRBV5-1 and TRBJ1-2, is KAGVTQTPRYLIKTRGQQVTLSCSPISGHRSVSWYQQTPGQGLQFLFEYFSETQRNKGNFPGRFSGRQFSNSRSEMNVSTLELGDSALYLCASSPDRYGYTFGSGTRLTVV.

This chain connects TRBV30 to TRBJ1-4; maybe TRBD1 (5 bases). Between the trimmed V and J ends, which lost 1 base and 10 bases, there was a span of 16 bases. Germline lookup yields CDR1 GTSNPN and CDR2 SVGIG (reference sequence). The CDR3 runs 14 residues. The CDR3 is CAWSAEHRFRKLFF. The CDR3 coding sequence is TGTGCCTGGAGTGCGGAGCACAGGTTCCGAAAACTGTTTTTT.

The chain employs TRBV5-1 and TRBJ2-7, with D maybe TRBD1 (5 bases). The germline V and J ends were trimmed by 0 bases and 0 bases, with 19 bases remaining between them. Per the germline V gene, CDR1 is SGHRS and CDR2 is YFSETQ. The CDR3 loop spans 18 amino acids. The CDR3 spells CASSLGPPRVQVSYEQYF. CDR3 sequence (DNA): TGCGCCAGCAGCTTGGGGCCACCCAGGGTACAGGTCTCCTACGAGCAGTACTTC.

The chain carries TRBV15 and TRBJ2-5, with 11 bases matching TRBD2. The V and J ends lost 1 base and 5 bases, in that order; junction bases with no gene match: 6. The CDR3 consists of 16 residues. The V gene's germline CDR1 is LNHNV and CDR2 YYDKDF (reference sequence). CDR3 region: CATSRGASGGLETQYF. The CDR3 region has the DNA TGTGCCACCAGCAGAGGGGCTAGCGGGGGGTTGGAGACCCAGTACTTC.

V usage is TRBV10-3 and J usage is TRBJ1-3; D is undetermined. Germline loops: CDR1 ENHRY, CDR2 SYGVKD. The CDR3 loop spans 15 amino acids. Trimming stripped 5 bases from V and 3 bases from J, with 14 bases between. CDR3 coding DNA: TGTGCCATCAGTCCATTATTGGGCGGTGGAAACACCATATATTTT. This gives the protein CAISPLLGGGNTIYF.

This clone came up once. V is TRBV4-1 and J is TRBJ2-1, with D possibly TRBD2 on 7 matching bases. V gave up 4 bases and J gave up 4 bases, with 17 bases separating them. Germline assignment: CDR1 MGHRA and CDR2 YSYEKL. This CDR3 has 16 amino acids. The CDR3 loop is CASSPDGGGPYNEQFF. The CDR3 nucleotides are TGCGCCAGCAGCCCTGATGGCGGGGGCCCATACAATGAGCAGTTCTTC.

A single count supports this clone. V is TRBV5-6 and J is TRBJ1-1, with D possibly TRBD1 on 6 matching bases. This CDR3 is 14 amino acids long. V gave up 3 bases and J gave up 7 bases, with 16 bases separating them. The germline V gene has CDR1 SGHDT and CDR2 YYEEEE. CDR3 bases: TGTGCCAGCAGCTATAGCACAGGGACGGATGAAGCTTTCTTT. Amino acid sequence: CASSYSTGTDEAFF.

This clone was observed once. Compared with germline, one end of the junction differs, possibly owing to a read error. The V call is TRBV2, the J call TRBJ2-3; D uncertain. The CDR3 length is 13 residues. The germline gives CDR1 SNHLY, CDR2 FYNNEI. The CDR3 DNA follows: TGTGCCAGCACTGAATGGTGGAGTGGTACGCAGTATTTT. This translates into CASTEWWSGTQYF.

The gene calls are TRBV5-5 and TRBJ2-1; TRBD1 is a possible D gene (5 bases). Trimming removed 2 bases at V and 0 bases at J, with 12 bases between. Germline V gene lookup returns CDR1 SGHKS and CDR2 YYEKEE (reference sequence). The length of the CDR3 is 16 residues. CDR3 residues: CASSLGAVSSYNEQFF. The CDR3 coding sequence is TGTGCCAGCAGCTTAGGGGCGGTGAGCTCCTACAATGAGCAGTTCTTC.

The V and J genes are TRBV6-5 and TRBJ2-1; D unclear. The germline CDR1 and CDR2 sequences are MNHEY and SVGAGI. V was cut by 0 bases and J by 16 bases, with 4 bases left in between. The CDR3 length is 9 residues. Written as DNA, the CDR3 is TGTGCCAGCAGTTACTCGGGCTTCTTC. Its protein is CASSYSGFF.

This clone was seen once. The rearrangement joins TRBV7-2 to TRBJ1-6, with D perhaps matching TRBD1 (6 bases). V lost 3 bases, J lost 1 base, and 16 bases lay in between. The CDR3 runs 18 residues. Germline CDR1 reads SGHTA; CDR2 reads FQGNSA. DNA of the CDR3: TGTGCCAGCAGCTTTAAGGTCCCCAGGGGATCCTATAATTCACCCCTCCACTTT. Protein product: CASSFKVPRGSYNSPLHF.

The chain joins TRBV5-4 to TRBJ2-6; D remains ambiguous. This CDR3 has 16 residues. V lost 0 bases to trimming and J lost 4 bases, with 11 bases between them. CDR1 is SGHNT, CDR2 YYREEE, per germline (reference sequence). In DNA, the CDR3 is TGTGCCAGCAGCTTGGTATCAGGATCCGGGGCCAACGTCCTGACTTTC. Protein: CASSLVSGSGANVLTF.

The chain is built from TRBV7-9 and TRBJ1-1; D possibly corresponds to TRBD1 (6 bases). The CDR3 consists of 14 residues. From germline, CDR1 is SEHNR and CDR2 FQNEAQ (reference sequence). The V and J ends lost 5 bases and 6 bases respectively, with 16 bases between them. The CDR3 DNA is TGTGCCAGCAGCACAAGAGGGGACATGGCTGAAGCTTTCTTT. Translated: CASSTRGDMAEAFF.

The J gene is TRBJ2-2, the V gene TRBV2; D remains ambiguous. The CDR3 extends over 13 amino acids. The V gene's germline CDR1 is SNHLY and CDR2 FYNNEI. With 6 bases removed from V and 5 bases from J, the gap between germline ends came to 10 bases. This CDR3 is CASRILGTGELFF. Here the CDR3 DNA reads TGTGCCAGCAGGATCTTAGGAACCGGGGAGCTGTTTTTT.